This entry features one T cell receptor beta chain sequence. Clones were sequenced by immunoSEQ multiplex PCR, and TCRdb holds only the in-frame ones, with some missing. The table includes some 530,000 clones, approximately 86% detected once. The length of the CDR3 is 13 residues. The junction had 3 bases not matched to a gene; V was cut back by 9 bases and J by 3 bases. Germline V gene data show CDR1 as SNHLY and CDR2 as FYNNEI. Participants were placed into cohorts based on the clinical history they reported. This sample stems from a study of blood T cell repertoires in COVID-19. On the study more broadly: Sources were T cells, B-cell-depleted T cells, or PBMCs; the material itself was cDNA or gDNA.

This chain connects TRBV2 to TRBJ2-3; 10 bases are a match to TRBD2. The clonotype was recovered from a woman aged 60-70 years who had recovered from COVID-19. Sequencing input: PBMCs or T cells enriched from blood (not recorded which). The CDR3 here is CASRLAGTDTQYF. The CDR3 nucleotides read TGTGCCAGTAGACTAGCGGGTACAGATACGCAGTATTTT.